This passage covers 13 T cell receptor beta chains from one sample sequenced in a study of T cells after yellow fever vaccination. TCRdb reanalysed the 5' RACE reads using MiXCR and keeps one entry per CDR3 protein. The sample shows some 560,000 distinct CDR3 sequences, about 17% of them seen only once. The input for sequencing was PBMCs, taken 4 to 6 days after the first yellow fever vaccination. The receptor set was obtained from a man aged 18-30 years who received the YFV17D yellow fever vaccine.

The chain has TRBV7-3 and TRBJ2-2, with D perhaps TRBD1 (6 bases). This CDR3 is 16 amino acids long. CDR1 SGHTA and CDR2 FQGTGA come from the germline V gene. V lost 3 bases and J lost 7, with 18 bases in between. The CDR3 DNA sequence: TGTGCCAGCAGCTTTACAGGGACCCTTTCGGGCGGGGAGCTGTTTTTT. This codes for CASSFTGTLSGGELFF. Complete variable domain (other parts from reference TRBV7-3 and TRBJ2-2): GAGVSQTPSNKVTEKGKYVELRCDPISGHTALYWYRQSLGQGPEFLIYFQGTGAADDSGLPNDRFFAVRPEGSVSTLKIQRTERGDSAVYLCASSFTGTLSGGELFFGEGSRLTVL.

This clonotype came up many times. The chain recombines TRBV30 with TRBJ1-2; a possible D gene is TRBD1 (6 bases). Germline CDR1 reads GTSNPN; CDR2 reads SVGIG (reference sequence). The CDR3 consists of 15 residues. Trimming stripped 0 bases from V and 7 bases from J, with 18 bases between. CDR3 DNA sequence: TGTGCCTGGAGTGTACACAGTAGGGGGTACGGTGGCTACACCTTC. The encoded protein is CAWSVHSRGYGGYTF.

The sample holds many counts of this clonotype. The rearrangement uses TRBV5-5 and TRBJ2-1; 9 nucleotides line up with TRBD1. The CDR3 is made up of 16 amino acids. Germline V gives CDR1 SGHKS, CDR2 YYEKEE (reference sequence). J was trimmed by 6 bases and V by 0 bases; bases with no gene match: 7. The CDR3 coding sequence is TGTGCCAGCAGCTTGGGGATCGGACAGGGGACCAATGAGCAGTTCTTC. It is translated as CASSLGIGQGTNEQFF.

There are a few counts of this clonotype. V is TRBV7-2 and J is TRBJ2-4; D is perhaps TRBD1 or TRBD2 (5 bases each). Germline V gives CDR1 SGHTA, CDR2 FQGNSA. With 4 bases removed from V and 3 bases from J, the gap between germline ends came to 19 bases. The CDR3 consists of 17 residues. In DNA form, the CDR3 reads TGTGCCAGCAGCTCACCCGGGTTGGGACGGAGCAAAAACATTCAGTACTTC. Residues: CASSSPGLGRSKNIQYF.

This clonotype came up a few times. This rearrangement joins TRBV5-1 to TRBJ1-2; D is unresolved. CDR3 length: 12 amino acids. Trimming cost V 3 bases and J 8 bases, with 11 bases left between them. Germline V lookup: CDR1 SGHRS, CDR2 YFSETQ. The CDR3 is CASSYSDQGYTF. The CDR3 region has the DNA TGCGCCAGCAGCTACAGTGACCAAGGCTACACCTTC.

This clonotype was observed a handful of times. This chain uses TRBV5-4 with TRBJ1-6; D gene ambiguous. There are 13 residues in the CDR3. V was pared by 6 bases and J by 9 bases, with 13 bases between. Germline CDR1 reads SGHNT; CDR2 reads YYREEE (reference sequence). The CDR3 DNA reads as TGTGCCAGCAACCCTGTCGACGGTTCACCCCTCCACTTT. Translation gives CASNPVDGSPLHF.

This chain uses TRBV4-3 with TRBJ1-2; D might be TRBD1 (6 bases). V shed 8 bases and J shed 7 bases, with 20 bases lying between them. Germline CDR1 is LGHNA and CDR2 is YSLEER. The CDR3 is 14 residues long. The CDR3 DNA is TGCGCCAGCGGAATATACGGGGGCTTTAGTGGCTACACCTTC. Amino acids: CASGIYGGFSGYTF.

The chain couples TRBV6-5 to TRBJ1-1; no clear D gene. CDR1 is MNHEY, CDR2 SVGAGI, per germline. The length of the CDR3 is 13 residues. Trimming took off 0 bases at V and 5 bases at J, with 7 bases between the two ends. Here the CDR3 reads CASSYSVGTEAFF. The CDR3 bases are TGTGCCAGCAGTTACTCGGTGGGGACTGAAGCTTTCTTT.

This clonotype has a handful of counts. The chain joins TRBV5-1 to TRBJ2-3; 15 nucleotides agree with TRBD2. Per germline, CDR1 SGHRS and CDR2 YFSETQ. Trimming at V came to 4 bases and at J to 1 base, leaving 10 bases not matched to a gene. This CDR3 comprises 19 residues. This chain's CDR3 is CASSPGLAGGNSGTDTQYF. The CDR3 nucleotides are TGCGCCAGCAGCCCAGGACTAGCGGGGGGGAACTCCGGCACAGATACGCAGTATTTT. Looking up the rest from reference TRBV5-1 and TRBJ2-3 gives the full variable domain: KAGVTQTPRYLIKTRGQQVTLSCSPISGHRSVSWYQQTPGQGLQFLFEYFSETQRNKGNFPGRFSGRQFSNSRSEMNVSTLELGDSALYLCASSPGLAGGNSGTDTQYFGPGTRLTVL.

This clonotype was picked up a small number of times. The V and J genes are TRBV10-3 and TRBJ1-1; no definite D call. This CDR3 has 12 amino acids. Germline CDR1 reads ENHRY; CDR2 reads SYGVKD. V was trimmed by 2 bases and J by 3 bases, leaving 4 bases between them. In nucleotides, the CDR3 is TGTGCCATCAGTGAGAAGCACACTGAAGCTTTCTTT. Translation: CAISEKHTEAFF.

In this sample, this clonotype turned up a few times. V gene TRBV7-9 combines with J gene TRBJ1-5; D remains unclear. CDR3 length: 14 residues. Germline-derived CDR1 and CDR2 are SEHNR and FQNEAQ (reference sequence). Trimming pared 6 bases from V and 0 bases from J, leaving 9 bases between. CDR3 sequence (DNA): TGTGCCAGCAGTCCACAGAATAGCAATCAGCCCCAGCATTTT. Amino acids: CASSPQNSNQPQHF.

The chain uses TRBV5-4 and TRBJ2-3; tentative D call: TRBD2 (6 bases). The V end lost 4 bases, the J end lost 2 bases, and 14 bases lay between the germline ends. In germline, CDR1 is SGHNT, CDR2 YYREEE (reference sequence). The CDR3 contains 15 residues. The CDR3 reads CASSLWGVYTDTQYF. In DNA form, the CDR3 reads TGTGCCAGCAGCCTGTGGGGGGTCTACACAGATACGCAGTATTTT.

The rearrangement links TRBV2 to TRBJ2-5; D gene ambiguous. The CDR3 covers 11 residues. The V and J ends lost 9 bases and 5 bases respectively, with 10 bases between them. Germline CDR1 reads SNHLY; CDR2 reads FYNNEI. In DNA form, the CDR3 reads TGTGCCAGTACAGCCGCGGAGACCCAGTACTTC. This gives the protein CASTAAETQYF.